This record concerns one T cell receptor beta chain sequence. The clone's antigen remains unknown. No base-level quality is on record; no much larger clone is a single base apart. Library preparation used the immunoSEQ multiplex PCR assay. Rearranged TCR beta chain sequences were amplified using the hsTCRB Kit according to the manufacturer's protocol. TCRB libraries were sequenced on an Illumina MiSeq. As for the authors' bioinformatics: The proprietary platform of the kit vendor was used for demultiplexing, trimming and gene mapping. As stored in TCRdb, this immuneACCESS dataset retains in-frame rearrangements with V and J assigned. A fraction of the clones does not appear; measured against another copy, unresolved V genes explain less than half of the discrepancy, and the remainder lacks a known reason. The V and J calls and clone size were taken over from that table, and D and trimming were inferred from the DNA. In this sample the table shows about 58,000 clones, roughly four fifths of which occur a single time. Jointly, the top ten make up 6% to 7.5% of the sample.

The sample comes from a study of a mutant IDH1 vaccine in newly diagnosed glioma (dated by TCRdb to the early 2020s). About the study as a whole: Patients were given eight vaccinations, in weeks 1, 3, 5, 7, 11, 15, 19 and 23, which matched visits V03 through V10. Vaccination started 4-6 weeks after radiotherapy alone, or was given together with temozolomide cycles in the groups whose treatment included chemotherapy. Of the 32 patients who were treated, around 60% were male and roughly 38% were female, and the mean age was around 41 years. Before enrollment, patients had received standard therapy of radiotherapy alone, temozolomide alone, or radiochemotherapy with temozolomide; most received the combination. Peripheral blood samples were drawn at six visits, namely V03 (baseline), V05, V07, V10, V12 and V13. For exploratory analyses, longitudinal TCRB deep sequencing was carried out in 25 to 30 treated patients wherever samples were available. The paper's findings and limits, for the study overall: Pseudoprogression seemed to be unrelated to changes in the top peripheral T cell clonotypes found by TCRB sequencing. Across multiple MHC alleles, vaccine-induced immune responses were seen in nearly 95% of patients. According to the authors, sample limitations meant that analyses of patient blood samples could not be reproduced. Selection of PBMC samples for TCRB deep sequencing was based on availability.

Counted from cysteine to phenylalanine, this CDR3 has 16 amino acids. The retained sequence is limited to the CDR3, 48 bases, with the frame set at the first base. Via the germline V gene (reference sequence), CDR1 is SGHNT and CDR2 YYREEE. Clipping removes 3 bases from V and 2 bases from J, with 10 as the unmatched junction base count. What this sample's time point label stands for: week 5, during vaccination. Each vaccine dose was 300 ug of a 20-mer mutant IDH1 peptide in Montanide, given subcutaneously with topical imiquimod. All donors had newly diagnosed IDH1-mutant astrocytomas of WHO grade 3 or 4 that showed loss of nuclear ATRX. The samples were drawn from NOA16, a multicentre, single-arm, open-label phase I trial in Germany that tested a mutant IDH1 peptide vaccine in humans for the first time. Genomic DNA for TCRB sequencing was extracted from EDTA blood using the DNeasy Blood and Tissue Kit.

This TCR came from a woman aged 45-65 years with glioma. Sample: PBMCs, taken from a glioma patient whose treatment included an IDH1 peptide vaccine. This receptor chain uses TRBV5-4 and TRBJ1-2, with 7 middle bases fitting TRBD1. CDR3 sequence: CASSSMTGKGNYGYTF. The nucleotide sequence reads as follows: TGTGCCAGCAGCTCCATGACAGGGAAAGGCAACTATGGCTACACCTTC.